These 25 T cell receptor beta chains originate from one sample sequenced in a study of early T cells in non-severe SARS-CoV-2 infection. TCRdb re-derived calls from the 5' RACE reads in MiXCR, one entry per CDR3 protein. Among roughly 80,000 distinct CDR3 sequences, about 10% were seen once, and the ten largest hold around 12%. Source: whole blood, taken at baseline. These receptors originate from an adult who was a healthcare worker with PCR-confirmed SARS-CoV-2 infection or an uninfected control (not recorded which).

V gene TRBV9 combines with J gene TRBJ2-1, with D possibly TRBD1 on 6 matching bases. V was shortened by 3 bases and J by 7 bases, with 14 bases between the two germline ends. Looked up from germline, CDR1 is SGDLS and CDR2 is YYNGEE. There are 14 residues in the CDR3. The CDR3 sequence is CASSGSGHQNEQFF. CDR3 nucleotides: TGTGCCAGCAGCGGTTCGGGACACCAAAATGAGCAGTTCTTC.

This clonotype was seen ten or more times. This chain joins TRBV7-9 and TRBJ2-3; tentative D call: TRBD2 (5 bases). The CDR3 sequence is 14 residues long. V lost 5 bases and J 0 bases, leaving 9 bases between the germline ends. The V gene's germline CDR1 is SEHNR and CDR2 FQNEAQ (reference sequence). CDR3 nucleotide sequence: TGTGCCAGCAGCCCAGCGGTTAGCACAGATACGCAGTATTTT. This translates into CASSPAVSTDTQYF.

J is TRBJ1-1 and V is TRBV28; D is ambiguous. V gave up 0 bases and J gave up 10 bases, with 12 bases separating them. The V gene's germline CDR1 is MDHEN and CDR2 SYDVKM. The CDR3 length is 13 residues. In DNA, the CDR3 is TGTGCCAGCAGTTTATGGAATCCACAAGCAGCTTTCTTT. Protein: CASSLWNPQAAFF.

This rearrangement joins TRBV29-1 to TRBJ1-3; D is perhaps TRBD1 (5 bases). This CDR3 spans 15 amino acids. Trimming shortened V by 0 bases and J by 2 bases, and 11 bases separated the two germline ends. Germline V CDR1 and CDR2: SQVTM, ANQGSEA. For the CDR3, the DNA is TGCAGCGTTGAAGAAGGGAGGGGACCTGGAAACACCATATATTTT. Encoded protein: CSVEEGRGPGNTIYF.

This clonotype has only a few counts. The V and J genes are TRBV6-2 or TRBV6-3 and TRBJ1-5, with 10 bases matching TRBD1. In germline, CDR1 is MNHEY, CDR2 SVGEGT. With V trimmed by 11 bases and J by 3 bases, 4 bases remained unmatched. The CDR3 consists of 13 residues. Written as DNA, the CDR3 is TGTGCCGGGGGACAGGGGCTCAATCAGCCCCAGCATTTT. This sequence encodes CAGGQGLNQPQHF.

The V and J genes are TRBV10-1 and TRBJ2-2; no firm D call. CDR1 and CDR2 from the germline V gene are WNHNN and SYGVQD (reference sequence). V dropped 5 bases and J dropped 0 bases, with 10 bases sitting between them. The CDR3 contains 15 residues. CDR3 protein: CASSQGLANTGELFF. CDR3 sequence (DNA): TGCGCCAGCAGTCAAGGTCTGGCGAACACCGGGGAGCTGTTTTTT.

The chain couples TRBV19 to TRBJ1-2, with D possibly matching TRBD1 (5 bases). The germline V gene encodes CDR1 LNHDA and CDR2 SQIVND (reference sequence). This CDR3 region has 16 residues. V gave up 3 bases and J gave up 8 bases, with 22 bases separating them. The CDR3 DNA sequence: TGTGCCAGTAGTATGTTTGTCCCCCAGGGATTGGACGGCTACACCTTC. Amino acids: CASSMFVPQGLDGYTF.

Only a few counts were recorded for this clonotype. The chain couples TRBV28 to TRBJ1-1; a weak D match, TRBD1 (6 bases). The V end was cut by 3 bases, the J end by 1 base, with 21 bases between. CDR1 is MDHEN and CDR2 is SYDVKM in the germline V gene. This CDR3 has 18 residues. CDR3 nucleotide sequence: TGTGCCAGCAGTTTGGTAGGATTGGGGGCCTCACGGAACACTGAAGCTTTCTTT. This encodes CASSLVGLGASRNTEAFF.

This clonotype was counted only a few times. The chain uses TRBV27 and TRBJ2-5; D possibly corresponds to TRBD1 (6 bases). CDR1 and CDR2 from the germline V gene are MNHEY and SMNVEV (reference sequence). This CDR3 contains 14 residues. V lost 7 bases and J lost 4, with 16 bases in between. In nucleotides, the CDR3 is TGTGCCAGCAACTCTCTGGGGGCAAGAGAGACCCAGTACTTC. Translated, it gives CASNSLGARETQYF.

This clonotype was seen a few times. The chain links TRBV28 to TRBJ2-5; 10 bases match TRBD1. Germline V gives CDR1 MDHEN, CDR2 SYDVKM. Germline trimming cut 2 bases from V and 6 bases from J; bases unmatched to any gene: 3. The CDR3 covers 14 residues. CDR3 amino acids: CASSLGDRGKTQYF. The DNA of the CDR3 is TGTGCCAGCAGTTTAGGGGACAGGGGAAAGACCCAGTACTTC.

The chain uses TRBV20-1 and TRBJ2-7; D remains unclear. The V and J ends lost 3 bases and 0 bases respectively, with 15 bases between them. Germline values: CDR1 DFQATT, CDR2 SNEGSKA (reference sequence). CDR3 length equals 15 residues. DNA for the CDR3: TGCAGTGCTAGTGAACAACCACCGGCCTCCTACGAGCAGTACTTC. Its protein is CSASEQPPASYEQYF.

The table lists this clonotype with a few counts. V is TRBV20-1 and J is TRBJ2-3; D remains ambiguous. Per germline, CDR1 DFQATT and CDR2 SNEGSKA (reference sequence). The CDR3 has 17 residues. V was clipped by 0 bases and J by 1 base, with 17 bases between them. This chain's CDR3 is CSARDRWAPGRTDTQYF. The CDR3 region has the DNA TGCAGTGCTAGAGATAGGTGGGCCCCAGGTCGCACAGATACGCAGTATTTT.

In its sample, this clonotype was seen a few times. The gene calls are TRBV7-6 and TRBJ2-5; perhaps TRBD2 as D (6 bases). The CDR3 totals 13 residues. The V end was cut by 4 bases, the J end by 5 bases, with 11 bases between. Germline V gene sequence: CDR1 SGHVS, CDR2 FNYEAQ. The CDR3 region is CASSSSEAETQYF. The CDR3 coding sequence is TGTGCCAGCAGCTCTAGCGAGGCGGAGACCCAGTACTTC.

This rearrangement joins TRBV10-3 to TRBJ2-1; D perhaps matches TRBD1 (7 bases). This CDR3 spans 14 amino acids. Per the germline V gene, CDR1 is ENHRY and CDR2 is SYGVKD. Trimming cost V 6 bases and J 4 bases, with 13 bases left between them. The CDR3 DNA is TGTGCCATCAGCACGACAGGGACTTACAATGAGCAGTTCTTC. It codes for CAISTTGTYNEQFF.

The genes are TRBV11-1 and TRBJ1-6; D call uncertain. V dropped 5 bases and J dropped 8 bases, with 16 bases sitting between them. CDR1 and CDR2 (germline): SGHAT, FQDESV (reference sequence). CDR3 size: 15 residues. CDR3 bases: TGTGCCAGCAGCCCTGGAGGAGGATGGGATTCACCCCTCCACTTT. Translating gives CASSPGGGWDSPLHF.

The chain combines TRBV11-1 with TRBJ2-7; a weak D match, TRBD1 (5 bases). Trimming pared 6 bases from V and 4 bases from J, leaving 16 bases between. The CDR3 length is 14 residues. Germline CDR1 SGHAT, CDR2 FQDESV (reference sequence). As DNA, the CDR3 is TGTGCCAGCAGTAAACCGGACATGACTTACGAGCAGTACTTC. Translated: CASSKPDMTYEQYF. The full variable domain, with the rest looked up from reference TRBV11-1 and TRBJ2-7, is EAEVAQSPRYKITEKSQAVAFWCDPISGHATLYWYRQILGQGPELLVQFQDESVVDDSQLPKDRFSAERLKGVDSTLKIQPAELGDSAMYLCASSKPDMTYEQYFGPGTRLTVT.

This clonotype has at least ten counts. The chain is built from TRBV29-1 and TRBJ2-1, with 7 nucleotides matching TRBD1. The CDR3 is 16 residues long. V was clipped by 3 bases and J by 6 bases; unmatched bases: 14. Germline V lookup: CDR1 SQVTM, CDR2 ANQGSEA. As DNA, the CDR3 is TGCAGCGTTGACGGATTAACAGGGGTAGGGGTCAATGAGCAGTTCTTC. This sequence encodes CSVDGLTGVGVNEQFF.

A few counts support this clonotype. The chain recombines TRBV6-5 with TRBJ2-7; D might be TRBD1 or TRBD2, each matching 5 bases. CDR1 and CDR2 from the germline V gene are MNHEY and SVGAGI. Deletions cut 2 bases from V and 3 bases from J, with 23 bases between. The CDR3 sequence is 18 residues long. The CDR3 loop is CASSYAQGPGLLVYEQYF. In DNA form, the CDR3 reads TGTGCCAGCAGTTACGCCCAGGGACCAGGTCTTCTAGTCTACGAGCAGTACTTC.

Many counts were recorded for this clonotype. The V gene is TRBV12-2, the J gene TRBJ1-4; the DNA was not used to check the table's D call, TRBD1. TRBV12-2 is classified as a pseudogene. This CDR3 spans 16 amino acids. In DNA, the CDR3 is TGTGCAAGTCGCACCCAAGAGGCGGGGGCTGAGGAAAAACTGTTTTTT. This gives the protein CASRTQEAGAEEKLFF.

This clonotype showed up just a few times. V is TRBV28 and J is TRBJ2-7; possibly TRBD2 for D (5 bases). CDR1 is MDHEN, CDR2 SYDVKM, per germline. This CDR3 has 11 amino acids. V was trimmed by 9 bases and J by 2 bases, leaving 8 bases between them. CDR3 loop: CASSGAYEQYF. The CDR3 coding sequence is TGTGCCAGTTCCGGGGCCTACGAGCAGTACTTC. The full variable domain, its missing parts supplied by reference TRBV28 and TRBJ2-7, is DVKVTQSSRYLVKRTGEKVFLECVQDMDHENMFWYRQDPGLGLRLIYFSYDVKMKEKGDIPEGYSVSREKKERFSLILESASTNQTSMYLCASSGAYEQYFGPGTRLTVT.

V usage is TRBV28 and J usage is TRBJ2-5; the D is unclear. Trimming left V 10 bases short and J 0 bases short, with 6 bases between. Germline loops: CDR1 MDHEN, CDR2 SYDVKM. CDR3 length: 11 amino acids. CDR3 amino acids: CATGYQETQYF. Here the CDR3 DNA reads TGTGCCACCGGGTACCAAGAGACCCAGTACTTC.

The rearrangement links TRBV7-8 to TRBJ1-4, with 7 bases aligning to TRBD1. CDR1 is SGHVS, CDR2 FQNEAQ, per germline. Trimming removed 3 bases from V and 7 bases from J; junction bases left unmatched: 5. The CDR3 has 14 residues. The CDR3 sequence: CASSFGRGAEKLFF. Written as DNA, the CDR3 is TGTGCCAGCAGCTTTGGCAGGGGGGCTGAAAAACTGTTTTTT.

Only a few counts were recorded for this clonotype. This sequence joins TRBV10-2 and TRBJ2-3, with D possibly matching TRBD2 (7 bases). The length of the CDR3 is 15 residues. Looked up from germline, CDR1 is WSHSY and CDR2 is SAAADI. V was trimmed by 0 bases and J by 4 bases, leaving 11 bases between them. The CDR3 nucleotides read TGCGCCAGCAGTGAGTCGATAGGGGGGGCAGATACGCAGTATTTT. Encoded protein: CASSESIGGADTQYF.

This clonotype was counted at least ten times. J is TRBJ2-4 and V is TRBV6-1; tentative D call: TRBD2 (6 bases). Trimming pared 8 bases from V and 0 bases from J, leaving 11 bases between. CDR3 length: 14 amino acids. In germline, CDR1 is MNHNS, CDR2 SASEGT. The CDR3 DNA sequence: TGTGCCAGCGTTAGCGGTTTAGCCAAAAACATTCAGTACTTC. Translation gives CASVSGLAKNIQYF.

The chain is built from TRBV28 and TRBJ1-2; D is undetermined. V shed 1 base and J shed 4 bases, with 10 bases lying between them. This CDR3 comprises 14 residues. CDR1 and CDR2 from the germline V gene are MDHEN and SYDVKM. The CDR3 sequence is CASSLLLSTYGYTF. For the CDR3, the DNA is TGTGCCAGCAGTTTATTGCTGTCGACCTATGGCTACACCTTC.